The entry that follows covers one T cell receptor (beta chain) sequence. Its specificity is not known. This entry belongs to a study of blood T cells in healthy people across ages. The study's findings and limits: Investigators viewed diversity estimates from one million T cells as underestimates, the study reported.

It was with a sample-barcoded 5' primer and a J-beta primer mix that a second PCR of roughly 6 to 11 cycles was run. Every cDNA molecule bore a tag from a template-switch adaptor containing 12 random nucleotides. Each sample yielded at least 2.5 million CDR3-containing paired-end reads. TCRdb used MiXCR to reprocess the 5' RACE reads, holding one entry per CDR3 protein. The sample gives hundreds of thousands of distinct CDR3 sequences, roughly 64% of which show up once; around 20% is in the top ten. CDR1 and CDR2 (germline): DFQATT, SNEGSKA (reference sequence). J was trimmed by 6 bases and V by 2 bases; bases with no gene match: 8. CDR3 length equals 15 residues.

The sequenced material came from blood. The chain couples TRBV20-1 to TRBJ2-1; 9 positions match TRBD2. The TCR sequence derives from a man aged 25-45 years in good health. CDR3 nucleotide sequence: TGCAGTGCTAGACGCCCGGGCGGGAGGGCCAATGAGCAGTTCTTC. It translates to CSARRPGGRANEQFF.